This passage covers 25 T cell receptor beta chains from one sample sequenced in a study of a mutant IDH1 vaccine in newly diagnosed glioma. Produced via immunoSEQ multiplex PCR; TCRdb's table is partial and in-frame only. This sample has 40,000 or so clones; about nine tenths occur once, and the top ten carry more than 15%. Time point here: baseline, week 1 (first vaccination visit). This sample's treatment: pre-vaccination baseline after standard-of-care therapy. The sample was PBMCs, taken from a glioma patient treated with radiotherapy, temozolomide or both. The receptors derive from a man aged 18 to 29 with glioma.

The chain recombines TRBV18 with TRBJ2-6; 9 bases align to TRBD2. J lost 4 bases, V lost 2 bases, and 6 bases had no gene match. The V gene's germline CDR1 is KGHSH and CDR2 LQKENI. CDR3 length: 17 residues. The CDR3 region has the DNA TGTGCCAGCTCACCAATAGCGGGAGTTACCGGGGCCAACGTCCTGACTTTC. Its protein is CASSPIAGVTGANVLTF.

This chain joins TRBV18 and TRBJ1-3, with 8 bases identical to TRBD1. Germline V lookup: CDR1 KGHSH, CDR2 LQKENI. V dropped 2 bases and J dropped 3; count of bases not matched to a gene: 3. CDR3 length: 15 amino acids. CDR3 sequence: CASSPKDRVGNTIYF. In nucleotides, the CDR3 is TGTGCCAGCTCACCAAAGGACAGGGTTGGAAACACCATATATTTT.

V gene TRBV7-9 combines with J gene TRBJ2-1; the D gene could be TRBD1 or TRBD2 (5 bases each). The CDR3 extends over 13 amino acids. Deletions cut 7 bases from V and 7 bases from J, with 14 bases between. Germline loops: CDR1 SEHNR, CDR2 FQNEAQ (reference sequence). The CDR3 reads CASTRWGGNEQFF. CDR3 bases: TGTGCCAGCACCCGATGGGGCGGGAATGAGCAGTTCTTC. The full variable domain, with the rest looked up from reference TRBV7-9 and TRBJ2-1, is DTGVSQNPRHKITKRGQNVTFRCDPISEHNRLYWYRQTLGQGPEFLTYFQNEAQLEKSRLLSDRFSAERPKGSFSTLEIQRTEQGDSAMYLCASTRWGGNEQFFGPGTRLTVL.

V and J are TRBV7-9 and TRBJ1-1, with a tentative D call TRBD1 (5 bases). Germline assignment: CDR1 SEHNR and CDR2 FQNEAQ (reference sequence). Trimming removed 3 bases from V and 0 bases from J, with 8 bases in between. This CDR3 region has 14 residues. The CDR3 sequence: CASSLRQMNTEAFF. CDR3 in DNA: TGTGCCAGCAGCTTGCGACAGATGAACACTGAAGCTTTCTTT.

The chain has TRBV4-3 and TRBJ2-7, with 7 bases matching TRBD2. V trimming: 0 bases; J trimming: 2 bases; junction bases outside the gene matches: 7. The CDR3 contains 16 residues. Germline V gene lookup returns CDR1 LGHNA and CDR2 YSLEER. The CDR3 DNA is TGCGCCAGCAGCCAAGATAGTGGGGGGGGTGCCTACGAGCAGTACTTC. Amino acid sequence: CASSQDSGGGAYEQYF.

V and J are TRBV4-3 and TRBJ1-3; D is possibly TRBD1 (5 bases). CDR1 is LGHNA and CDR2 is YSLEER in the germline V gene. This CDR3 is 15 amino acids long. The V end was cut by 3 bases, the J end by 4 bases, with 13 bases between. This CDR3 is CASSQGGGSGNTIYF. The DNA for the CDR3 is TGCGCCAGCAGCCAGGGGGGAGGGTCCGGAAACACCATATATTTT.

This chain connects TRBV7-6 to TRBJ2-5; D call uncertain. CDR3 size: 11 residues. The germline V gene has CDR1 SGHVS and CDR2 FNYEAQ. V lost 5 bases, J lost 8 bases, and 9 bases lay in between. In DNA form, the CDR3 reads TGTGCCAGCAGCCAAATCGGAACCCAGTACTTC. It translates to CASSQIGTQYF.

The chain is built from TRBV18 and TRBJ2-2; 7 bases agree with TRBD1. Trimming cost V 1 base and J 3 bases; bases outside gene matches: 2. The CDR3 contains 15 residues. Germline V gene data show CDR1 as KGHSH and CDR2 as LQKENI. The CDR3 loop reads CASSPRQGDTGELFF. CDR3 DNA: TGTGCCAGCTCACCACGGCAGGGGGACACCGGGGAGCTGTTTTTT.

This chain uses TRBV7-2 with TRBJ1-5, with D maybe TRBD1 (6 bases). Germline lookup yields CDR1 SGHTA and CDR2 FQGNSA. The CDR3 extends over 17 amino acids. Trimming took off 5 bases at V and 3 bases at J, with 20 bases between the two ends. The CDR3 DNA follows: TGTGCCAGCAGCCTGGTCGGGGGGGGCGTCTCCAATCAGCCCCAGCATTTT. This translates into CASSLVGGGVSNQPQHF.

The CDR3 DNA sequence: TGTGCCAGCAGCTTAGCTATTGCCGAGCAGTACTTC. Its protein is CASSLAIAEQYF. The V gene is TRBV7-2, the J gene TRBJ2-7; D remains ambiguous. Germline lookup yields CDR1 SGHTA and CDR2 FQGNSA. The V and J ends lost 0 bases and 6 bases respectively, with 6 bases between them. The CDR3 runs 12 residues.

In this sample, this clone turned up once. This rearrangement joins TRBV15 to TRBJ2-7, with TRBD2 matching 9 bases. CDR1 is LNHNV, CDR2 YYDKDF, per germline (reference sequence). This CDR3 has 15 residues. V lost 2 bases, J lost 0 bases, and 2 bases stayed unmatched. The CDR3 reads CATSRLAGRSYEQYF. The CDR3 DNA sequence: TGTGCCACCAGCAGACTAGCGGGGCGCTCCTACGAGCAGTACTTC.

This clone was seen just once. One end of the junction does not line up with germline, which may come from a read error. The chain recombines TRBV7-7 with TRBJ2-2; 8 bases align to TRBD1. The germline V gene has CDR1 SSHAT and CDR2 FNYEAQ (reference sequence). The CDR3 sequence is 13 residues long. The CDR3 is CASTQGAIGELFF. CDR3 nucleotide sequence: TGTGCTAGCACCCAGGGGGCCATCGGGGAGCTGTTTTTT.

This chain connects TRBV9 to TRBJ2-1; D remains ambiguous. The CDR3 consists of 16 residues. Germline loops: CDR1 SGDLS, CDR2 YYNGEE. Between the trimmed V and J ends, which lost 0 bases and 0 bases, there was a span of 10 bases. The CDR3 bases are TGTGCCAGCAGCGTAGCGGTTCCCGGCTCCTACAATGAGCAGTTCTTC. Protein sequence: CASSVAVPGSYNEQFF.

The V gene is TRBV7-2, the J gene TRBJ2-4; 11 bases align to TRBD1. The CDR3 has 18 amino acids. CDR1 is SGHTA, CDR2 FQGNSA, per germline. J gave up 7 bases and V 1 base, and 12 bases lay outside the gene matches. This CDR3 reads CASSLEDRGLLGRNIQYF. CDR3 bases: TGTGCCAGCAGCTTAGAGGACAGGGGGCTTCTGGGGAGGAACATTCAGTACTTC. The full variable domain, rest sourced from reference TRBV7-2 and TRBJ2-4, is GAGVSQSPSNKVTEKGKDVELRCDPISGHTALYWYRQSLGQGLEFLIYFQGNSAPDKSGLPSDRFSAERTGGSVSTLTIQRTQQEDSAVYLCASSLEDRGLLGRNIQYFGAGTRLSVL.

The chain uses TRBV4-3 and TRBJ1-4, with D possibly TRBD1 on 6 matching bases. Germline-derived CDR1 and CDR2 are LGHNA and YSLEER. The ends were cut back, 0 bases at V and 8 bases at J, with 10 bases in the middle. The CDR3 sequence is 14 residues long. CDR3 coding DNA: TGCGCCAGCAGCCAAGACGGGGGCAGCGAAAAACTGTTTTTT. Translating gives CASSQDGGSEKLFF.

The CDR3: CASRRTGEVNTEAFF. The CDR3 DNA sequence: TGTGCCAGCAGGCGCACAGGGGAGGTGAACACTGAAGCTTTCTTT. This chain uses TRBV14 with TRBJ1-1, with 7 bases identical to TRBD1. Germline values: CDR1 SGHDN, CDR2 FVKESK. CDR3 length equals 15 residues. V dropped 6 bases and J dropped 0; count of bases not matched to a gene: 7.

The genes are TRBV30 and TRBJ2-7; the match to TRBD1 covers 9 bases. From germline, CDR1 is GTSNPN and CDR2 SVGIG (reference sequence). The trim removed 3 bases at V and 2 bases at J, leaving 5 bases unmatched. The CDR3 covers 14 residues. For the CDR3, the DNA is TGTGCCTGGAGGGGGACAGGGAGGACCTACGAGCAGTACTTC. This gives the protein CAWRGTGRTYEQYF.

The chain carries TRBV4-1 and TRBJ2-7, with D possibly TRBD2 on 6 matching bases. The V end lost 1 base, the J end lost 4 bases, and 11 bases lay between the germline ends. The length of the CDR3 is 14 residues. Germline V gives CDR1 MGHRA, CDR2 YSYEKL. In DNA, the CDR3 is TGCGCCAGCAGCCAAGGCCTAGCGTTATACGAGCAGTACTTC. As protein: CASSQGLALYEQYF.

This clone was seen once. The chain carries TRBV29-1 and TRBJ2-1, with D uncertain. V dropped 0 bases and J dropped 3 bases, with 24 bases sitting between them. The V gene's germline CDR1 is SQVTM and CDR2 ANQGSEA. The CDR3 contains 19 residues. Written as DNA, the CDR3 is TGCAGCGTTGAAGATCTCCCCAGCAGCCCCCCCCTAGGCTACAATGAGCAGTTCTTC. Its translation is CSVEDLPSSPPLGYNEQFF.

J is TRBJ2-7 and V is TRBV6-7, with 7 bases identical to TRBD1. TRBV6-7 is known as an ORF, though its function is uncertain. This CDR3 is built from 13 residues. The ends lost 2 bases at V and 7 bases at J; junction bases unmatched: 5. DNA of the CDR3: TGTGCCAGCAGTTACATAGCAGGGGGTGAGCAGTACTTC. This gives the protein CASSYIAGGEQYF.

V and J are TRBV13 and TRBJ2-7; no definite D call. CDR1 is PRHDT and CDR2 is FYEKMQ in the germline V gene (reference sequence). Trimming shortened V by 5 bases and J by 4 bases, and 15 bases separated the two germline ends. The CDR3 is 14 residues long. CDR3 DNA: TGTGCCAGCAGCCCGGCCGCATGGGTATACGAGCAGTACTTC. Its protein product is CASSPAAWVYEQYF.

This chain connects TRBV5-1 to TRBJ2-5, with TRBD2 as a possible D gene (5 bases). CDR1 and CDR2 (germline): SGHRS, YFSETQ. Trimming took off 0 bases at V and 3 bases at J, with 9 bases between the two ends. The CDR3 sequence is 14 residues long. As DNA, the CDR3 is TGCGCCAGCAGCTTGGGGTTCGGGGAAGAGACCCAGTACTTC. Protein sequence: CASSLGFGEETQYF. The variable domain in full, completed from reference TRBV5-1 and TRBJ2-5, reads KAGVTQTPRYLIKTRGQQVTLSCSPISGHRSVSWYQQTPGQGLQFLFEYFSETQRNKGNFPGRFSGRQFSNSRSEMNVSTLELGDSALYLCASSLGFGEETQYFGPGTRLLVL.

V gene TRBV30 combines with J gene TRBJ1-3; TRBD1 is a possible D gene (5 bases). Trimming removed 4 bases from V and 4 bases from J, with 11 bases in between. CDR1 is GTSNPN and CDR2 is SVGIG in the germline V gene (reference sequence). The CDR3 spans 13 residues. The chain's CDR3 is CAWTSGVGNTIYF. DNA of the CDR3: TGTGCCTGGACTTCGGGGGTAGGAAACACCATATATTTT.

The J gene is TRBJ2-3, the V gene TRBV7-9, with 9 nucleotides matching TRBD2. This CDR3 has 18 residues. The J segment lost 1 base and the V segment lost 5 bases, leaving 13 bases of the junction unmatched. Germline CDR1 reads SEHNR; CDR2 reads FQNEAQ (reference sequence). CDR3 sequence reads: CASSKLAGSPGGTDTQYF. The CDR3 DNA reads as TGTGCCAGCAGCAAACTAGCGGGTAGCCCAGGAGGCACAGATACGCAGTATTTT.

The V gene is TRBV2, the J gene TRBJ2-7; D assignment may be TRBD1 or TRBD2 (5 bases each). This CDR3 region has 15 residues. V was shortened by 6 bases and J by 2 bases, with 17 bases between the two germline ends. The germline CDR1 and CDR2 sequences are SNHLY and FYNNEI. Here the CDR3 reads CASRDVVTGPYEQYF. For the CDR3, the DNA is TGTGCCAGCAGGGACGTTGTGACGGGGCCCTACGAGCAGTACTTC.